The 28 T cell receptor beta chains reported below all come from one sample, sequenced in a study of shared clonotypes between healthy human individuals. Sequencing was performed with immunoSEQ multiplex PCR; in TCRdb, only in-frame clones are kept and a portion is missing. The sample yields about 2.1 million clones, roughly 93% seen once. Positive CCR7 selection of CD45RO-negative cells yielded the naive CD8 cells, and terminally differentiated effector memory CD45RA+ cells were excluded. Sequenced sample: naive CD8+ T cells from PBMCs. Source of these receptors: a man between 18 and 29 years old in good health. Some clones in this sample may be carry-over from other donors' samples.

This chain uses TRBV30 with TRBJ2-7; 12 bases are a match to TRBD2. The CDR3 is 15 residues long. In germline, CDR1 is GTSNPN, CDR2 SVGIG (reference sequence). Trimming took 3 bases from V and 5 from J; bases not matched to a gene: 8. CDR3 in amino acids: CAWRELAGGKNEQYF. The CDR3 nucleotides are TGTGCCTGGAGGGAACTAGCGGGAGGCAAGAACGAGCAGTACTTC.

The chain is built from TRBV25-1 and TRBJ2-2; 7 bases are a match to TRBD1. CDR1 is MGHDK, CDR2 SYGVNS, per germline. The V and J ends lost 3 bases and 4 bases, in that order; junction bases with no gene match: 5. This CDR3 has 15 residues. CDR3 nucleotide sequence: TGTGCCAGCAGTGAGACAGGGAGTATCACCGGGGAGCTGTTTTTT. Protein product: CASSETGSITGELFF.

The chain recombines TRBV5-5 with TRBJ2-7; TRBD2 matches at 11 bases. Germline CDR1 reads SGHKS; CDR2 reads YYEKEE (reference sequence). J gave up 2 bases and V 2 bases, and 3 bases lay outside the gene matches. The CDR3 extends over 15 amino acids. The DNA of the CDR3 is TGTGCCAGCAGCTTAAGACTAGCGGGGACCTACGAGCAGTACTTC. Its translation is CASSLRLAGTYEQYF.

Regarding this clone: The sample contains more than one DNA sequence encoding this CDR3. The V gene is TRBV27, the J gene TRBJ1-5; possibly TRBD1 for D (6 bases). This CDR3 has 15 amino acids. V shed 5 bases and J shed 4 bases, with 15 bases lying between them. The germline V gene encodes CDR1 MNHEY and CDR2 SMNVEV (reference sequence). The CDR3 protein is CASSLGGARNQPQHF. In nucleotides, the CDR3 is TGTGCCAGCAGTCTGGGGGGGGCCCGTAATCAGCCCCAGCATTTT.

The rearrangement links TRBV2 to TRBJ1-2; 10 bases map to TRBD1. J lost 4 bases, V lost 4 bases, and 9 bases had no gene match. CDR1 is SNHLY and CDR2 is FYNNEI in the germline V gene. This CDR3 is built from 16 residues. The CDR3 loop is CASSGPGTGDPYGYTF. CDR3 nucleotides: TGTGCCAGCAGTGGGCCCGGGACAGGGGACCCCTATGGCTACACCTTC.

The CDR3 DNA reads as TGTGCCAGCAGCACACCACTAGCGGGGCCCCCGAATGAGCAGTTCTTC. Protein product: CASSTPLAGPPNEQFF. The genes are TRBV7-9 and TRBJ2-1; 10 bases are a match to TRBD2. Germline lookup yields CDR1 SEHNR and CDR2 FQNEAQ (reference sequence). V shed 5 bases, J shed 7 bases, and the junction held 11 bases outside the gene matches. This CDR3 is 16 amino acids long.

The chain is built from TRBV10-1 and TRBJ2-3; D not resolved. Germline CDR1 reads WNHNN; CDR2 reads SYGVQD (reference sequence). This CDR3 has 15 amino acids. With 7 bases removed from V and 2 bases from J, the gap between germline ends came to 16 bases. The CDR3 region is CASTRWQRPTDTQYF. DNA of the CDR3: TGCGCCAGCACCAGATGGCAGAGACCCACAGATACGCAGTATTTT.

The V gene is TRBV9, the J gene TRBJ2-3; tentatively, D is TRBD1 (5 bases). This CDR3 has 14 amino acids. Trimming removed 7 bases from V and 1 base from J, with 13 bases in between. CDR1 is SGDLS and CDR2 is YYNGEE in the germline V gene. The CDR3 region has the DNA TGTGCCAGCCAGTCGCAGGGTGGCACAGATACGCAGTATTTT. Protein sequence: CASQSQGGTDTQYF.

The rearrangement joins TRBV4-1 to TRBJ1-2; D unclear. CDR1 is MGHRA and CDR2 is YSYEKL in the germline V gene. The CDR3 has 15 residues. The V gene lost 1 base and the J gene lost 8 bases, with 17 bases spanning the gap. CDR3 residues: CASSQGAPRVGGYTF. Written as DNA, the CDR3 is TGCGCCAGCAGCCAAGGTGCCCCTCGGGTGGGAGGCTACACCTTC.

The V gene is TRBV4-1, the J gene TRBJ1-1, with D perhaps TRBD1 (5 bases). Germline V lookup: CDR1 MGHRA, CDR2 YSYEKL. This CDR3 is 15 amino acids long. The V end was cut by 4 bases, the J end by 3 bases, with 15 bases between. CDR3 in DNA: TGCGCCAGCAGCCCCGGACTCTGGGGGGACACTGAAGCTTTCTTT. This sequence encodes CASSPGLWGDTEAFF.

On this clone itself: The identical CDR3 is also encoded by other nucleotide sequences in the sample. The rearrangement links TRBV27 to TRBJ2-7; tentatively, D is TRBD1 or TRBD2 (6 bases each). CDR3 size: 14 residues. Looked up from germline, CDR1 is MNHEY and CDR2 is SMNVEV (reference sequence). V was pared by 2 bases and J by 1 base, with 9 bases between. The CDR3 loop reads CASSLRGVSYEQYF. The CDR3 DNA follows: TGTGCCAGCAGTTTAAGGGGGGTATCCTACGAGCAGTACTTC.

This clone came up once. Other DNA sequences in this sample translate to the same CDR3. V is TRBV28 and J is TRBJ2-2, with 8 bases matching TRBD2. CDR1 is MDHEN, CDR2 SYDVKM, per germline. CDR3 size: 14 residues. The junction had 7 bases not matched to a gene; V was cut back by 6 bases and J by 7 bases. The chain's CDR3 is CASSLAGGGGELFF. CDR3 DNA sequence: TGTGCCAGCAGCCTGGCGGGGGGCGGCGGGGAGCTGTTTTTT.

The chain carries TRBV7-2 and TRBJ2-2; D uncertain. The germline V gene has CDR1 SGHTA and CDR2 FQGNSA. The germline V and J ends were trimmed by 1 base and 4 bases, with 19 bases remaining between them. The CDR3 has 18 residues. In DNA form, the CDR3 reads TGTGCCAGCAGCTTAGGACATCGCGGCGAGACAACCACCGGGGAGCTGTTTTTT. Protein product: CASSLGHRGETTTGELFF.

This rearrangement joins TRBV28 to TRBJ1-2; D remains unclear. Germline assignment: CDR1 MDHEN and CDR2 SYDVKM. V was pared by 6 bases and J by 3 bases, with 23 bases between. This CDR3 comprises 17 residues. The CDR3 region has the DNA TGTGCCAGCAGCTCGTTGGAGACCATCCTCCCTTACTATGGCTACACCTTC. Residues: CASSSLETILPYYGYTF.

The CDR3: CASSEKRRGLRLNTEAFF. The DNA for the CDR3 is TGTGCCAGCAGTGAAAAACGCCGGGGACTCCGTTTGAACACTGAAGCTTTCTTT. The chain employs TRBV2 and TRBJ1-1; perhaps TRBD1 as D (5 bases). This CDR3 is built from 18 residues. With 2 bases removed from V and 0 bases from J, the gap between germline ends came to 19 bases. Germline V gene lookup returns CDR1 SNHLY and CDR2 FYNNEI.

V usage is TRBV6-1 and J usage is TRBJ1-1, with D possibly matching TRBD1 (5 bases). There are 16 residues in the CDR3. V was trimmed by 0 bases and J by 0 bases, leaving 11 bases between them. Germline V CDR1 and CDR2: MNHNS, SASEGT. The CDR3: CASSEAREGLNTEAFF. CDR3 DNA: TGTGCCAGCAGTGAAGCCAGGGAAGGGCTGAACACTGAAGCTTTCTTT.

The chain employs TRBV13 and TRBJ2-7; either TRBD1 or TRBD2 may fit D (7 bases each). Trimming left V 5 bases short and J 3 bases short, with 14 bases between. Germline CDR1 is PRHDT and CDR2 is FYEKMQ (reference sequence). This CDR3 spans 14 amino acids. The CDR3 spells CASSVDREGYEQYF. CDR3 in DNA: TGTGCCAGCAGCGTAGACAGGGAGGGCTACGAGCAGTACTTC.

This sequence joins TRBV7-9 and TRBJ2-1; 8 nucleotides match TRBD1. CDR1 is SEHNR and CDR2 is FQNEAQ in the germline V gene (reference sequence). The CDR3 is 16 residues long. V shed 4 bases, J shed 6 bases, and the junction held 11 bases outside the gene matches. CDR3 sequence reads: CASSYPTGTGSNEQFF. CDR3 DNA sequence: TGTGCCAGCAGCTATCCCACAGGGACAGGTTCCAATGAGCAGTTCTTC.

With respect to this clone: The sample carries other DNA sequences with the same CDR3. The chain joins TRBV5-6 to TRBJ2-7, with D possibly matching TRBD1 (5 bases). CDR3 length: 13 amino acids. Per the germline V gene, CDR1 is SGHDT and CDR2 is YYEEEE. Trimming stripped 0 bases from V and 2 bases from J, with 6 bases between. The CDR3 sequence: CASSLEGTYEQYF. Written as DNA, the CDR3 is TGTGCCAGCAGCTTGGAGGGGACCTACGAGCAGTACTTC. Full variable domain (outside the CDR3, taken from reference TRBV5-6 and TRBJ2-7): DAGVTQSPTHLIKTRGQQVTLRCSPKSGHDTVSWYQQALGQGPQFIFQYYEEEERQRGNFPDRFSGHQFPNYSSELNVNALLLGDSALYLCASSLEGTYEQYFGPGTRLTVT.

With respect to this clone: Other DNA variants within this sample encode the same CDR3. The rearrangement joins TRBV18 to TRBJ2-3; D gene ambiguous. Germline V gene sequence: CDR1 KGHSH, CDR2 LQKENI. The CDR3 is 14 amino acids. Trimming left V 0 bases short and J 1 base short, with 5 bases between. DNA for the CDR3: TGTGCCAGCTCACCACCGTCGGGCACAGATACGCAGTATTTT. It codes for CASSPPSGTDTQYF.

The chain links TRBV27 to TRBJ1-1; TRBD1 is a possible D gene (5 bases). The V and J ends lost 2 bases and 1 base respectively, with 8 bases between them. Germline CDR1 reads MNHEY; CDR2 reads SMNVEV (reference sequence). The CDR3 has 14 amino acids. CDR3 in DNA: TGTGCCAGCAGTTTAACCAGGGAGAACACTGAAGCTTTCTTT. This sequence encodes CASSLTRENTEAFF.

Concerning this clone: In the same sample, other DNA sequences code for this CDR3. This chain's CDR3 is CASSLGTAYEQYF. The CDR3 DNA sequence: TGTGCCAGCAGTTTAGGGACTGCTTACGAGCAGTACTTC. The chain links TRBV27 to TRBJ2-7, with D perhaps TRBD2 (6 bases). With 2 bases removed from V and 4 bases from J, the gap between germline ends came to 9 bases. Germline V gene lookup returns CDR1 MNHEY and CDR2 SMNVEV (reference sequence). The CDR3 covers 13 residues.

CDR3 DNA sequence: TGTGCCAGCAGTCGATCCGTAACAGGGAACACTGAAGCTTTCTTT. Residues: CASSRSVTGNTEAFF. The chain uses TRBV9 and TRBJ1-1; TRBD1 is a possible D gene (5 bases). Trimming stripped 5 bases from V and 1 base from J, with 15 bases between. The CDR3 covers 15 residues. Germline CDR1 reads SGDLS; CDR2 reads YYNGEE. Supplemented by reference TRBV9 and TRBJ1-1, the full variable domain reads DSGVTQTPKHLITATGQRVTLRCSPRSGDLSVYWYQQSLDQGLQFLIQYYNGEERAKGNILERFSAQQFPDLHSELNLSSLELGDSALYFCASSRSVTGNTEAFFGQGTRLTVV.

J is TRBJ2-1 and V is TRBV7-9; unclear D gene. V lost 6 bases, J lost 9 bases, and 15 bases lay in between. Looked up from germline, CDR1 is SEHNR and CDR2 is FQNEAQ (reference sequence). The CDR3 covers 13 residues. The CDR3 is CASRHGAAVEQFF. DNA for the CDR3: TGTGCCAGCAGACACGGAGCTGCGGTTGAGCAGTTCTTC.

The gene calls are TRBV7-9 and TRBJ2-3; tentative D call: TRBD1 (6 bases). This CDR3 comprises 12 residues. From germline, CDR1 is SEHNR and CDR2 FQNEAQ (reference sequence). V was trimmed by 4 bases and J by 5 bases, leaving 7 bases between them. CDR3: CASSSDRDTQYF. Written as DNA, the CDR3 is TGTGCCAGCAGCTCGGACAGAGATACGCAGTATTTT.

The chain couples TRBV6-1 to TRBJ2-3; D is ambiguous. Trimming cost V 4 bases and J 0 bases, with 14 bases left between them. Looked up from germline, CDR1 is MNHNS and CDR2 is SASEGT. The CDR3 contains 16 residues. CDR3 in DNA: TGTGCCAGCAGTGGGCTAACAGTTACTAGCACAGATACGCAGTATTTT. It is translated as CASSGLTVTSTDTQYF.

The rearrangement uses TRBV6-1 and TRBJ2-7; 10 positions match TRBD1. V lost 7 bases to trimming and J lost 2 bases; unmatched junction nucleotides: 8. The CDR3 extends over 15 amino acids. Germline assignment: CDR1 MNHNS and CDR2 SASEGT. The CDR3 loop is CASTLRGQGTYEQYF. The DNA of the CDR3 is TGTGCCAGCACTCTTCGGGGACAGGGGACCTACGAGCAGTACTTC.

The rearrangement uses TRBV28 and TRBJ1-4; maybe TRBD1 (6 bases). The CDR3 extends over 14 amino acids. V gave up 3 bases and J gave up 7 bases, with 12 bases separating them. Germline V gene lookup returns CDR1 MDHEN and CDR2 SYDVKM. The CDR3 DNA follows: TGTGCCAGCAGTTTCCCCAGGGGACCTGAAAAACTGTTTTTT. It yields the protein CASSFPRGPEKLFF.